A selection of T cell receptor beta chains follows, all from one sample in a study of OX40 agonist ivuxolimab in advanced cancers. Clones were sequenced by immunoSEQ multiplex PCR, and TCRdb holds only the in-frame ones, with some missing. This sample has some 130,000 clones, with 85% to 90% found just once. The sample here was CD4+ or CD8+ T cells sorted from blood, taken in a trial of the OX40 agonist ivuxolimab. All receptors derive from an adult with an advanced solid tumor such as melanoma, head and neck, liver or kidney cancer. Each CDR3 is given with its conserved first and last residue. A D gene is named only where the DNA matches it firmly. Where a row states a size, it is once, few, many or the class of an expanded clone; other rows omit it.

clone size | D gene | J gene | V gene | CDR3 DNA | CDR3 protein
- | TRBD2 | TRBJ2-5 | TRBV19 | TGTGCCAGTAGTGGAGCGGGGAAAGAGACCCAGTACTTC | CASSGAGKETQYF
- | TRBD1 | TRBJ1-1 | TRBV6-6 | TGTGCCAGCAGTACCGCCAGGGGGACAGGGAACACTGAAGCTTTCTTT | CASSTARGTGNTEAFF
once | - | TRBJ2-5 | TRBV18 | TGTGCCAGCTCACCACCAGGCCAAGAGACCCAGTACTTC | CASSPPGQETQYF
- | - | TRBJ1-5 | TRBV19 | TGTGCCAGTAGTATGAAAGGGTACGGACAGCCCCAGCATTTT | CASSMKGYGQPQHF
- | TRBD1 | TRBJ1-3 | TRBV30 | TGTGCCTGGAGCACAGGGGGCTGGGGAAACACCATATATTTT | CAWSTGGWGNTIYF
- | - | TRBJ2-3 | TRBV4-3 | TGCGCCAGCAGCCACGGGCTCTTACCCATCAAGCAGGGGTTAAGCACAGATACGCAGTATTTT | CASSHGLLPIKQGLSTDTQYF
few | - | TRBJ2-5 | TRBV6-1 | TGTGCCAGCAGAAAGGCCCAGGGGGGGGAGACCCAGTACTTC | CASRKAQGGETQYF
- | - | TRBJ2-5 | TRBV30 | TGTGCCTGGAGTGTGCTGGGTACCGGTGGGACCCAGTACTTC | CAWSVLGTGGTQYF
- | - | TRBJ2-3 | TRBV7-2 | TGTGCCAGCAGTCCTATAGGGGGGTCTAGCACAGATACGCAGTATTTT | CASSPIGGSSTDTQYF
- | - | TRBJ2-7 | TRBV5-1 | TGCGCCAGCAGCTTGGGTAGGCTTTTTGGCGAGCAGTACTTC | CASSLGRLFGEQYF
- | - | TRBJ2-3 | TRBV11-2 | TGTGCCAGCAGCTTAGTTGGGGGGTTTACAGATACGCAGTATTTT | CASSLVGGFTDTQYF
- | TRBD2 | TRBJ2-3 | TRBV7-2 | TGTGCCAGCAGCCCATCTAGCGGGGGGGCAGATACGCAGTATTTT | CASSPSSGGADTQYF
once | - | TRBJ1-1 | TRBV15 | TGTGCCACCAGCAGAGATCAGGGGTCCACTGAAGCTTTCTTT | CATSRDQGSTEAFF
once | TRBD2 | TRBJ2-1 | TRBV29-1 | TGCAGCGTTGAAGGCATGGGGACTAGCGGGGGGCGCTGGAGCTCCTACAATGAGCAGTTCTTC | CSVEGMGTSGGRWSSYNEQFF
- | - | TRBJ1-3 | TRBV5-1 | TGCGCCAGCAGCTTGATAGGGGGTTTCTCTGGAAACACCATATATTTT | CASSLIGGFSGNTIYF
- | - | TRBJ2-2 | TRBV9 | TGTGCCAGCAGCGTATTTGGAGCGACGGAGCTGTTTTTT | CASSVFGATELFF
- | - | TRBJ2-4 | TRBV6-5 | TGTGCCAGCAGTTACCCCCTGGTCGGTAAGGACATTCAGTACTTC | CASSYPLVGKDIQYF
few | - | TRBJ2-7 | TRBV19 | TGTGCCAGTAGTTCTGATACCTACGAGCAGTACTTC | CASSSDTYEQYF
- | TRBD2 | TRBJ2-5 | TRBV27 | TGTGCCAGCAGTGCCCAGGCTAGCGGCCAAGAGACCCAGTACTTC | CASSAQASGQETQYF
few | - | TRBJ1-3 | TRBV2 | TGTGCCAGCAATCCCTCTGGAAACACCATATATTTT | CASNPSGNTIYF
few | TRBD1 | TRBJ1-6 | TRBV11-2 | TGTGCCAGCAGCGCCGTTCAGGGGGCCCATTCACCCCTCCACTTT | CASSAVQGAHSPLHF
- | TRBD1 | TRBJ2-2 | TRBV28 | TGTGCCAGCAGTTTGGGGACAGGGCTTGGCACCGGGGAGCTGTTTTTT | CASSLGTGLGTGELFF
- | TRBD2 | TRBJ2-3 | TRBV2 | TGTGCCAGCAGTGAGATCGCTAGCGGTCCAGATACGCAGTATTTT | CASSEIASGPDTQYF
few | - | TRBJ1-6 | TRBV6-1 | TGTGCCAGCATCGGGGACCTCATCACGAATTCACCCCTCCACTTT | CASIGDLITNSPLHF
- | TRBD1 | TRBJ1-1 | TRBV29-1 | TGCAGCGTTGCAGACAGGGGCCTTGACCCTGAAGCTTTCTTT | CSVADRGLDPEAFF
- | - | TRBJ1-1 | TRBV6-5 | TGTGCCAGCAGTTACTCGATAGTGAACACTGAAGCTTTCTTT | CASSYSIVNTEAFF
- | - | TRBJ2-7 | TRBV28 | TGTGCCAGCAGTTTGACACCTTCCTACGAGCAGTACTTC | CASSLTPSYEQYF
- | - | TRBJ1-4 | TRBV16 | TGTGCCAGCAGCCAATCTGGCAGGGATGAAAAACTGTTTTTT | CASSQSGRDEKLFF
- | - | TRBJ2-4 | TRBV27 | TGTGCCAGCAGTTCCCCCGCCAGGAACAGACATCGCAAAAACATTCAGTACTTC | CASSSPARNRHRKNIQYF
- | - | TRBJ2-5 | TRBV5-1 | TGCGCCAGCAGCTTTGGAGGGGAGACCCAGTACTTC | CASSFGGETQYF
- | - | TRBJ2-2 | TRBV27 | TGTGCCAGCAGTCCCACCCTCCCCGGGGAGCTGTTTTTT | CASSPTLPGELFF
- | - | TRBJ2-3 | TRBV7-2 | TGTGCCAGCAGTTCCCTGAGCACAGATACGCAGTATTTT | CASSSLSTDTQYF
- | TRBD1 | TRBJ2-7 | TRBV7-2 | TGTGCCAGCAGCTCGGGACAGTCGACGCGGCAGTACTTC | CASSSGQSTRQYF
- | - | TRBJ1-3 | TRBV6-5 | TGTGCCAGCAGTCTCTTAGCTGGAAACACCATATATTTT | CASSLLAGNTIYF
- | - | TRBJ1-2 | TRBV7-8 | TGTGCCAGCAGCTTAAATGCAGGGGGCTACACCTTC | CASSLNAGGYTF
- | TRBD1 | TRBJ1-5 | TRBV7-8 | TGTGCCAGCAGCTTAGCTCCCGTGGGACAGGGCTTTCAAGCCCAGCATTTT | CASSLAPVGQGFQAQHF
- | - | TRBJ2-4 | TRBV6-6 | TGTGCCAGCAGTTACGGCAGGGTGGACATTCAGTACTTC | CASSYGRVDIQYF
- | - | TRBJ2-2 | TRBV18 | TGTGCCAGCTCACCATCGAGGACGGTGAACACCGGGGAGCTGTTTTTT | CASSPSRTVNTGELFF
- | TRBD1 | TRBJ2-3 | TRBV30 | TGTGCCTGGAGAATAGGGGGCGCGACAGATACGCAGTATTTT | CAWRIGGATDTQYF
- | - | TRBJ2-7 | TRBV28 | TGTGCCAGCAGTTGGAGCAGTTTCTCCTACGAGCAGTACTTC | CASSWSSFSYEQYF
- | TRBD2 | TRBJ2-3 | TRBV6-1 | TGTGCCAGCAGTGAACTGGGCGGGGGAGTCACAGATACGCAGTATTTT | CASSELGGGVTDTQYF
- | - | TRBJ1-5 | TRBV6-6 | TGTGCCACCGGACGGGGGGGAACGAGCAATCAGCCCCAGCATTTT | CATGRGGTSNQPQHF
- | - | TRBJ1-1 | TRBV5-1 | TGCGCCAGCAGCCCAGGGGCCATGAACACTGAAGCTTTCTTT | CASSPGAMNTEAFF
once | TRBD2 | TRBJ2-1 | TRBV4-1 | TGCGCCAGCAGCCCAGCGGGGGGCCCCAGATACAATGAGCAGTTCTTC | CASSPAGGPRYNEQFF
- | - | TRBJ1-6 | TRBV18 | TGTGCCAGCTCACCACCGGCAATGGGCCAGGGATCACCCCTCCACTTT | CASSPPAMGQGSPLHF
- | - | TRBJ1-3 | TRBV7-2 | TGTGCCAGCAGCCTCTTTTCAGGGTCTGGAAACACCATATATTTT | CASSLFSGSGNTIYF
- | - | TRBJ1-3 | TRBV19 | TGTGCCAGTAGTGAGAACAGGATATCCATATATTTT | CASSENRISIYF
- | - | TRBJ2-7 | TRBV12-1 | TGTGCCAGCAGGGGGAGGACAGGGGGCTTCTACGAGCAGTACTTC | CASRGRTGGFYEQYF
- | - | TRBJ1-3 | TRBV5-1 | TGCGCCAGCAGCTTGTGGCGCCAGGGTGGAAACACCATATATTTT | CASSLWRQGGNTIYF
- | TRBD1 | TRBJ2-7 | TRBV27 | TGTGCCAGCAGTTTCGTCAGGGGGCTCGACGAGCAGTACTTC | CASSFVRGLDEQYF